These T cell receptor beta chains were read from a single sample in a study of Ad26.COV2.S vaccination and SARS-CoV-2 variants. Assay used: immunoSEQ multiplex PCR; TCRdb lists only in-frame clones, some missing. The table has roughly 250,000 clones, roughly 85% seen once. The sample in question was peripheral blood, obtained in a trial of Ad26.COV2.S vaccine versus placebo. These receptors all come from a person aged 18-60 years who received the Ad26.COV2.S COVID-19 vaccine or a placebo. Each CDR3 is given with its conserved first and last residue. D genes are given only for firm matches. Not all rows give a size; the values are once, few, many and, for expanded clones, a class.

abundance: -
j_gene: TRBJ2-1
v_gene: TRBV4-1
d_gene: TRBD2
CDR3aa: CASSWAAARGRGGNEQFF
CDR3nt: TGCGCCAGCAGCTGGGCAGCAGCTCGCGGGAGGGGGGGGAATGAGCAGTTCTTC

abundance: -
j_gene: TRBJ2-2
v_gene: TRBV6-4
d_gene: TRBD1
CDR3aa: CASSGTANTGELFF
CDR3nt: TGTGCCAGCAGCGGGACAGCGAACACCGGGGAGCTGTTTTTT

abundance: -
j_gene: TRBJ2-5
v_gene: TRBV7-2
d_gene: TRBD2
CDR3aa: CASSLGTSVSQETQYF
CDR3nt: TGTGCCAGCAGCTTAGGGACTAGCGTATCCCAAGAGACCCAGTACTTC

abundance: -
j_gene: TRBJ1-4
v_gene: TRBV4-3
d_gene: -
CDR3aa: CASSQDPRAANEKLFF
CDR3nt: TGCGCCAGCAGCCAAGATCCTCGGGCTGCTAATGAAAAACTGTTTTTT

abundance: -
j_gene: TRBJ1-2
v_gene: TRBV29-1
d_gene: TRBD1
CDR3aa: CSVGDRGNGYTF
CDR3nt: TGCAGCGTTGGAGACAGGGGGAATGGCTACACCTTC

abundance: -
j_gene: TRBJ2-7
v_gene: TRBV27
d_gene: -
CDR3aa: CASRDSSYEQYF
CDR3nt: TGTGCCAGCAGGGATAGCTCCTACGAGCAGTACTTC

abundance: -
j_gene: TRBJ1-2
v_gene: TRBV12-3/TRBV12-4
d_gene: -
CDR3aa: CASRKSLRTISTF
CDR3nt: TGTGCCAGCAGAAAATCACTCAGGACTATCTCCACCTTC

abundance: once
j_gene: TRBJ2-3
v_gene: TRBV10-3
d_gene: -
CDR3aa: CAISESDTQYF
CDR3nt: TGTGCCATCAGTGAGTCAGATACGCAGTATTTT

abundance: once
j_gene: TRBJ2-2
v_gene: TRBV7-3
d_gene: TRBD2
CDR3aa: CASSLIGGSPNTGELFF
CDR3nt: TGTGCCAGCAGCTTAATAGGCGGGAGCCCCAACACCGGGGAGCTGTTTTTT

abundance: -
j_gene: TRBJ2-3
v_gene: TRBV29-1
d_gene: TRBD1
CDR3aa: CSVDTPPGGLSTDTQYF
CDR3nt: TGCAGCGTTGATACGCCGCCAGGGGGCCTGAGCACAGATACGCAGTATTTT

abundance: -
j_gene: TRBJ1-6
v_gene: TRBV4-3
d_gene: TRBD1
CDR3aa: CASSQEVRDRRSSYNSPLHF
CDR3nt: TGCGCCAGCAGCCAAGAGGTTCGGGACAGGAGAAGCTCCTATAATTCACCCCTCCACTTT

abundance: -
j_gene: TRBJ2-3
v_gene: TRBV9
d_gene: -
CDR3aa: CASSVFSSSTDTQYF
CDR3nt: TGTGCCAGCAGCGTATTTTCATCTAGCACAGATACGCAGTATTTT

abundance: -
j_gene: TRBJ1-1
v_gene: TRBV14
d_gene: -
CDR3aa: CASSLHRNTEAFF
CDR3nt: TGTGCCAGCAGCCTTCACAGGAACACTGAAGCTTTCTTT

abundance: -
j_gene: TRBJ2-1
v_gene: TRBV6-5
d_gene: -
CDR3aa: CASSYKSDEQFF
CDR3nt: TGTGCCAGCAGTTACAAGAGCGATGAGCAGTTCTTC

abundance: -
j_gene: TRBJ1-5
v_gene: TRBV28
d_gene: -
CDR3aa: CASSPYWVRTDQANQPQHF
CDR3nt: TGTGCCAGCAGCCCTTACTGGGTCCGGACCGACCAGGCCAATCAGCCCCAGCATTTT

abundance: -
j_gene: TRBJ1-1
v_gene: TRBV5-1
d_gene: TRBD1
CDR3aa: CASSLAGTGYTEAFF
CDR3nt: TGCGCCAGCAGCTTGGCGGGGACAGGGTACACTGAAGCTTTCTTT

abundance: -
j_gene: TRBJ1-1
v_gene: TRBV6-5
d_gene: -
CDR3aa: CASDPAQPRAEAFF
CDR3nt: TGTGCCAGCGATCCAGCCCAACCCAGGGCTGAAGCTTTCTTT

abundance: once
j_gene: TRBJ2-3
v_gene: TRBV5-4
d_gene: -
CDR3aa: CASSFSGADTQYF
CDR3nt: TGTGCCAGCAGCTTCTCCGGGGCAGATACGCAGTATTTT

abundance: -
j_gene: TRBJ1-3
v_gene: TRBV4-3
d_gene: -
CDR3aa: CASSQVASSGNTIYF
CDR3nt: TGCGCCAGCAGCCAAGTGGCGTCCTCTGGAAACACCATATATTTT

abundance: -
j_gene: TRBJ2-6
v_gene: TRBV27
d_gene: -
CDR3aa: CASSLSQASAGANVLTF
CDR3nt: TGTGCCAGCAGTTTATCCCAAGCTAGCGCTGGGGCCAACGTCCTGACTTTC

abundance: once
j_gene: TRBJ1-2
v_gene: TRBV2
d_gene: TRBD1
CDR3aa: CASLPGGLSQGYTF
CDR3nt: TGTGCCAGTCTGCCAGGGGGCTTGTCACAGGGCTACACCTTC

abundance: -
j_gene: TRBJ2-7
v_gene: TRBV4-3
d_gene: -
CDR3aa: CASSQLPREYEQYF
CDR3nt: TGCGCCAGCAGCCAACTCCCCAGGGAGTACGAGCAGTACTTC

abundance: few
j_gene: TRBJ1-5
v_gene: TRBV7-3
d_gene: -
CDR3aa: CASSSLIANQPQHF
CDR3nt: TGTGCCAGCAGCTCGCTAATAGCCAATCAGCCCCAGCATTTT

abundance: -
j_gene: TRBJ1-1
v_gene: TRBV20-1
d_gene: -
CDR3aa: CSASIGGGAFF
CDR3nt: TGCAGTGCTAGCATCGGCGGTGGGGCTTTCTTT

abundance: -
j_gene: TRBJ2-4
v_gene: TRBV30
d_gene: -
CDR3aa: CAWSSTRVSGAKNIQYF
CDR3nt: TGTGCCTGGAGCAGTACTCGGGTGTCGGGTGCCAAAAACATTCAGTACTTC

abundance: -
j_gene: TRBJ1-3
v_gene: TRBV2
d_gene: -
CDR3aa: CASSATPYSGNTIYF
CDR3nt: TGTGCCAGCAGTGCGACGCCATACTCTGGAAACACCATATATTTT

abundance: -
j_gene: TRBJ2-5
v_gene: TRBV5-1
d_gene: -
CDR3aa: CASSRGTEGETQYF
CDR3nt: TGCGCCAGCAGCCGGGGGACAGAGGGCGAGACCCAGTACTTC

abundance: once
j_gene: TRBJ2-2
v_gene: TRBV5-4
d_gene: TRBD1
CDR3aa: CASSSMKQGRLAGELFF
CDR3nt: TGTGCCAGCAGCTCGATGAAACAGGGGCGATTGGCCGGGGAGCTGTTTTTT

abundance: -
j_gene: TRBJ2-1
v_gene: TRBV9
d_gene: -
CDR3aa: CASSSRIAVNEQFF
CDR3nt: TGTGCCAGCAGCTCGCGGATAGCGGTCAATGAGCAGTTCTTC

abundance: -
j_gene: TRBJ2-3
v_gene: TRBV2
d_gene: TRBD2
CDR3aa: CASNSLAGGLASTDTQYF
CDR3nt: TGTGCCAGCAATTCCCTAGCGGGGGGACTCGCTAGCACAGATACGCAGTATTTT

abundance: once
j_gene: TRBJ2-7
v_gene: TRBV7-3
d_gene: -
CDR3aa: CASSLTGGEQYF
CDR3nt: TGTGCCAGCAGCTTAACAGGGGGCGAGCAGTACTTC

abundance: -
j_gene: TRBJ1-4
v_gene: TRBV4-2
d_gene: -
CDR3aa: CASSLYMLQGNPEKLFF
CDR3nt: TGTGCCAGCAGCCTTTATATGCTTCAGGGGAATCCTGAAAAACTGTTTTTT

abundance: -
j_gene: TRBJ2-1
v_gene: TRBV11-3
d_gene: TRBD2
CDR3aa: CASSPRGLAYNEQFF
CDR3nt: TGTGCCAGCAGCCCTAGGGGACTAGCCTACAATGAGCAGTTCTTC

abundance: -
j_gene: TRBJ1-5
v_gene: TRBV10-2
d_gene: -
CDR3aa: CASSGGSISNQPQHF
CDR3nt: TGCGCCAGCAGTGGAGGGTCTATCAGCAATCAGCCCCAGCATTTT

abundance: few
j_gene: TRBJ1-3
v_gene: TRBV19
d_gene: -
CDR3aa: CASSPDISTGNTIYF
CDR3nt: TGTGCCAGTAGTCCCGACATATCGACAGGAAACACCATATATTTT

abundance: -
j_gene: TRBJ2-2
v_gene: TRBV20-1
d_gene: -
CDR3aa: CSASSGSLTGELFF
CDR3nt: TGCAGTGCTAGTAGCGGTTCCCTGACCGGGGAGCTGTTTTTT

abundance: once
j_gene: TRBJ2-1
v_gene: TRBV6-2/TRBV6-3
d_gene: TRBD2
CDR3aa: CASSRTSGSGEQFF
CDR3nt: TGTGCCAGCAGTCGGACTAGCGGGAGTGGTGAGCAGTTCTTC

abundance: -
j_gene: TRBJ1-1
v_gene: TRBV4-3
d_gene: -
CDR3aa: CASSPSGCVSRTEAFF
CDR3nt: TGCGCCAGCAGCCCCTCCGGATGTGTCAGCCGGACTGAAGCTTTCTTT

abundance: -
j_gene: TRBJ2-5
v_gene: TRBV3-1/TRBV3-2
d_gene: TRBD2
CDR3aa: CASSLGLAGVGETQYF
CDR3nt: TGTGCCAGCAGCCTAGGACTAGCGGGAGTCGGGGAGACCCAGTACTTC

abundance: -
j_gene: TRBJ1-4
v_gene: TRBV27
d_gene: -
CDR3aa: CATRPDVNEKLFF
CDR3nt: TGTGCCACCCGACCGGATGTTAATGAAAAACTGTTTTTT

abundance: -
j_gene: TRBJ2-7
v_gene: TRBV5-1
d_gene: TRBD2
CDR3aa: CASSLAGSPSGGVTYEQYF
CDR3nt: TGCGCCAGCAGCTTGGCGGGGTCCCCCAGCGGGGGGGTAACCTACGAGCAGTACTTC

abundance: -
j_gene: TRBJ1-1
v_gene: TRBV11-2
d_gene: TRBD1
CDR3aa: CASSWGQANTEAFF
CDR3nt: TGTGCCAGCAGCTGGGGACAGGCCAACACTGAAGCTTTCTTT

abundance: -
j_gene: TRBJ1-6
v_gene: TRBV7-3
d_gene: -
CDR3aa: CASSLEGKRDSPLHF
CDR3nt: TGTGCCAGCAGCTTAGAAGGAAAAAGGGATTCACCCCTCCACTTT

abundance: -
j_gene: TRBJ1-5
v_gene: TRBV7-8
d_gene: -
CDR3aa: CASSSSRNQPQHF
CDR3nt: TGTGCCAGCAGCTCCAGCCGCAATCAGCCCCAGCATTTT

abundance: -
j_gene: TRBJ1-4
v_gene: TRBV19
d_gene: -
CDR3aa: CASSKAETTNEKLFF
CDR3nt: TGTGCCAGTAGTAAGGCTGAAACAACTAATGAAAAACTGTTTTTT

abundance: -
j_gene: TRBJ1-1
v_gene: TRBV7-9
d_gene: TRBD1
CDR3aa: CASNPPGGVEAFF
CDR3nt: TGTGCCAGCAATCCCCCAGGGGGCGTTGAAGCTTTCTTT

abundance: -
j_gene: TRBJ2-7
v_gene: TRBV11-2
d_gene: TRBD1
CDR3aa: CASSTARDRGLAGGHEQYF
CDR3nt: TGTGCCAGCAGCACGGCCCGGGACAGGGGACTGGCTGGGGGCCACGAGCAGTACTTC

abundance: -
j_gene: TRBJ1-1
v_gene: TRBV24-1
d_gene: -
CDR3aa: CATSDLPQRNTEAFF
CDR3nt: TGTGCCACCAGTGATTTACCCCAGAGGAACACTGAAGCTTTCTTT

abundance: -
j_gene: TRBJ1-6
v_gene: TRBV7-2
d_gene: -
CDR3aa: CASSPRREGGSPLHF
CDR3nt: TGTGCCAGCAGCCCCCGGAGGGAGGGTGGTTCACCCCTCCACTTT

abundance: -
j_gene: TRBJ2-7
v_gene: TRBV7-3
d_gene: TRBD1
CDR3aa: CASSSKGAGGLNEQYF
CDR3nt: TGTGCCAGCAGCTCAAAGGGGGCAGGGGGCCTCAACGAGCAGTACTTC

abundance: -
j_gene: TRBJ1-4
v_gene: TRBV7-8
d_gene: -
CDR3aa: CASSQLGGGTNEKLFF
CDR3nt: TGTGCCAGCAGCCAACTTGGGGGGGGCACTAATGAAAAACTGTTTTTT

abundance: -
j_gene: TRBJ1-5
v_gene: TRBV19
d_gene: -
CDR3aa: CASSISGAERSQPQHF
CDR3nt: TGTGCCAGTAGTATTAGTGGGGCAGAGAGAAGTCAGCCCCAGCATTTT

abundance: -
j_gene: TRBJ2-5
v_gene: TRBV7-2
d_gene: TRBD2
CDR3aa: CASNQRGGWETQYF
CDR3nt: TGTGCCAGCAACCAGCGGGGGGGCTGGGAGACCCAGTACTTC

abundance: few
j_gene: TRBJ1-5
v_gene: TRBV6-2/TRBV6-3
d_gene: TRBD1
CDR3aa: CASSYSIWDRGLDSNQPQHF
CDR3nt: TGTGCCAGCAGTTACTCGATTTGGGACAGGGGACTTGACAGCAATCAGCCCCAGCATTTT

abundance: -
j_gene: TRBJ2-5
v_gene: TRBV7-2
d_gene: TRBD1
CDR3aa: CASSAGQGWIQYF
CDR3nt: TGTGCCAGCAGCGCCGGACAGGGTTGGATCCAGTACTTC

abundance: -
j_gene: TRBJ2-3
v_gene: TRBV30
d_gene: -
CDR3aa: CAWSSPLRAAGNTQYF
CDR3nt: TGTGCCTGGAGTTCCCCTCTGCGGGCAGCCGGTAATACGCAGTATTTT

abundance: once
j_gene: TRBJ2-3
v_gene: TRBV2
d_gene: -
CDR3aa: CASSPPYTDTQYF
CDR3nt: TGTGCCAGCAGTCCTCCGTACACAGATACGCAGTATTTT

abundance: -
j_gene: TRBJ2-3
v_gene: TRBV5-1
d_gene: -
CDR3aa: CASSLGPGGTDTQYF
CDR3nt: TGCGCCAGCAGCTTGGGCCCCGGCGGCACAGATACGCAGTATTTT

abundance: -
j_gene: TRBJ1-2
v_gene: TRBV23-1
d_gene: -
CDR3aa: CASSHRGDYGYTF
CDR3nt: TGCGCCAGCAGTCACAGGGGTGACTATGGCTACACCTTC